The source of this T cell receptor beta chain is a study of T cells in Graves' hyperthyroidism and ophthalmopathy. Germline trimming cut 1 base from V and 4 bases from J; bases unmatched to any gene: 7. Germline loops: CDR1 SGHRS, CDR2 YFSETQ. The CDR3 is 16 residues long. Study-level findings and limits: Model output signaled ophthalmopathy a median roughly 6 months ahead of onset.

The source material, RNA transcripts, was used to amplify TCR beta CDR3 regions. A set of HTBI primers served as the primers for a first-round RT-PCR of the TCR CDR3. One entry per CDR3 protein, called by TCRdb with MiXCR from the multiplex PCR reads. The sample shows 300,000 to 500,000 distinct CDR3 sequences, approximately 15% of them seen only once. In the case of this clonotype: What it binds is not known.

The sequence was collected from a woman under 40 with Graves' hyperthyroidism. J is TRBJ2-2 and V is TRBV5-1; 7 bases map to TRBD1. Sequencing was done on a sample of blood. Written as DNA, the CDR3 is TGCGCCAGCAGCTTGTCGGGACAGAGTCCCACCGGGGAGCTGTTTTTT. It translates to CASSLSGQSPTGELFF.